This TCR beta chain was sequenced in a study of siplizumab effects on memory and regulatory T cells. CDR3 length: 15 residues. The junction had 3 bases not matched to a gene; V was cut back by 1 base and J by 2 bases. Germline assignment: CDR1 SGHRS and CDR2 YFSETQ. Details on this clone: Its cognate antigen is unknown.

For every sample, around 9.6 x 10^4 TCR templates were assayed. Clones were sequenced by immunoSEQ multiplex PCR, and TCRdb holds only the in-frame ones, with some missing. Of about 100,000 clones in the sample, about 93% were seen once. Points from the study as a whole: Unstimulated naive T cells seemed to show more diversity than memory cells did, and they also seemed to be among the major contributors to the alloresponse. Of the proliferating CD4+ or CD8+ clones, roughly 75-97% lacked a naive or memory phenotype that could be assigned.

V is TRBV5-1 and J is TRBJ2-3, with 8 nucleotides matching TRBD1. The source material was non-Treg CD4+ T cells sorted from blood. The sequence was collected from a human donor in good health. The CDR3 sequence: CASSLRTGNTDTQYF. CDR3 DNA sequence: TGCGCCAGCAGCTTGAGGACAGGGAACACAGATACGCAGTATTTT.